Shown below are 19 T cell receptor beta chains from a single sample sequenced in a study of identical twins. TCRdb ran MiXCR on the 5' RACE reads and lists one entry per CDR3 protein. The sample yields 500,000 to 550,000 distinct CDR3 sequences, more than 20% seen once. The sample was also linked to a second study, of yellow fever vaccine responses in identical twins.

Sequences were obtained from CD4+ T cells sorted from blood. Source of these receptors: a woman between 18 and 29 years old in good health.

The gene calls are TRBV5-1 and TRBJ1-2; D might be TRBD1 (6 bases). The germline V gene has CDR1 SGHRS and CDR2 YFSETQ. Trimming left V 3 bases short and J 3 bases short, with 9 bases between. The CDR3 has 13 amino acids. CDR3 nucleotides: TGCGCCAGCAGCTCGGGGGCGGACTATGGCTACACCTTC. Protein sequence: CASSSGADYGYTF. The whole variable domain, filled in from reference TRBV5-1 and TRBJ1-2, reads KAGVTQTPRYLIKTRGQQVTLSCSPISGHRSVSWYQQTPGQGLQFLFEYFSETQRNKGNFPGRFSGRQFSNSRSEMNVSTLELGDSALYLCASSSGADYGYTFGSGTRLTVV.

The chain is built from TRBV3-1 and TRBJ2-3, with D unclear. Trimming left V 0 bases short and J 2 bases short, with 12 bases between. Germline values: CDR1 LGHDT, CDR2 YNNKEL (reference sequence). The CDR3 is 16 amino acids. DNA of the CDR3: TGTGCCAGCAGCCAAGAGGCCGCGGCCGTCACAGATACGCAGTATTTT. This sequence encodes CASSQEAAAVTDTQYF.

The chain recombines TRBV29-1 with TRBJ2-1; D gene uncertain. Germline-derived CDR1 and CDR2 are SQVTM and ANQGSEA. This CDR3 region has 14 residues. The V and J ends lost 2 bases and 0 bases respectively, with 8 bases between them. This chain's CDR3 is CSVESESSYNEQFF. As DNA, the CDR3 is TGCAGCGTTGAATCTGAGAGCTCCTACAATGAGCAGTTCTTC.

This clonotype was observed a few times. The chain joins TRBV5-1 to TRBJ2-3; D might be TRBD1 (5 bases). The V and J ends lost 6 bases and 1 base respectively, with 9 bases between them. Germline values: CDR1 SGHRS, CDR2 YFSETQ. The CDR3 extends over 13 amino acids. The CDR3 region has the DNA TGCGCCAGCATGTCCAGGGGCACAGATACGCAGTATTTT. Translation: CASMSRGTDTQYF.

Only a few counts were recorded for this clonotype. This CDR3 is CASSFRTGGNYGYTF. As DNA, the CDR3 is TGCGCCAGCAGCTTCCGGACAGGGGGAAACTATGGCTACACCTTC. This rearrangement joins TRBV5-1 to TRBJ1-2, with TRBD1 identical over 10 bases. J lost 2 bases, V lost 2 bases, and 3 bases had no gene match. CDR3 length: 15 residues. The V gene's germline CDR1 is SGHRS and CDR2 YFSETQ.

A few counts support this clonotype. The rearrangement joins TRBV7-2 to TRBJ1-5; possibly TRBD1 for D (6 bases). V shed 4 bases and J shed 0 bases, with 16 bases lying between them. The CDR3 has 17 residues. Per the germline V gene, CDR1 is SGHTA and CDR2 is FQGNSA. CDR3 protein: CASSSTGTLYSNQPQHF. The CDR3 DNA follows: TGTGCCAGCAGCTCCACCGGGACACTGTATAGCAATCAGCCCCAGCATTTT. The whole variable domain, filled in from reference TRBV7-2 and TRBJ1-5, reads GAGVSQSPSNKVTEKGKDVELRCDPISGHTALYWYRQSLGQGLEFLIYFQGNSAPDKSGLPSDRFSAERTGGSVSTLTIQRTQQEDSAVYLCASSSTGTLYSNQPQHFGDGTRLSIL.

This chain uses TRBV20-1 with TRBJ2-2, with D unresolved. This CDR3 is 13 amino acids long. CDR1 is DFQATT, CDR2 SNEGSKA, per germline (reference sequence). The V end lost 6 bases, the J end lost 2 bases, and 10 bases lay between the germline ends. CDR3 nucleotides: TGCAGTGCCAAAAAGGGAAACACCGGGGAGCTGTTTTTT. This gives the protein CSAKKGNTGELFF.

The V call is TRBV15, the J call TRBJ2-1; 8 bases are a match to TRBD2. Germline loops: CDR1 LNHNV, CDR2 YYDKDF (reference sequence). J lost 2 bases, V lost 0 bases, and 9 bases had no gene match. The CDR3 has 18 amino acids. The CDR3 bases are TGTGCCACCAGCAGAGATCTTGCGGGACTAGGGACCTACAATGAGCAGTTCTTC. Protein sequence: CATSRDLAGLGTYNEQFF.

V gene TRBV29-1 combines with J gene TRBJ1-1, with 7 bases aligning to TRBD1. With V trimmed by 6 bases and J by 4 bases, 8 bases remained unmatched. Germline lookup yields CDR1 SQVTM and CDR2 ANQGSEA. The CDR3 runs 13 residues. The CDR3 region is CSVRPDRVTEAFF. CDR3 in DNA: TGCAGCGTCCGGCCAGACAGGGTCACTGAAGCTTTCTTT.

This clonotype was seen a handful of times. This chain joins TRBV20-1 and TRBJ1-2, with TRBD1 identical over 9 bases. CDR3 length equals 13 residues. Germline trimming cut 5 bases from V and 7 bases from J; bases unmatched to any gene: 8. CDR1 and CDR2 (germline): DFQATT, SNEGSKA (reference sequence). CDR3 DNA: TGCAGTGCTCCCGGGACAGGGAGCTTTGGCTACACCTTC. Translated, it gives CSAPGTGSFGYTF.

The J gene is TRBJ2-1, the V gene TRBV20-1; TRBD1 aligns across 8 bases. Germline CDR1 DFQATT, CDR2 SNEGSKA (reference sequence). CDR3 size: 14 residues. J was trimmed by 8 bases and V by 5 bases; bases with no gene match: 11. The CDR3 spells CSADRGHRTDEQFF. The CDR3 nucleotides are TGCAGTGCTGACAGGGGTCACCGCACCGATGAGCAGTTCTTC.

This clonotype was observed a few times. The chain links TRBV9 to TRBJ1-1; unclear D gene. The V and J ends lost 3 bases and 8 bases respectively, with 14 bases between them. The CDR3 runs to 13 residues. Per the germline V gene, CDR1 is SGDLS and CDR2 is YYNGEE. CDR3 in amino acids: CASSATEGLEAFF. The CDR3 nucleotides read TGTGCCAGCAGCGCCACGGAGGGTTTGGAAGCTTTCTTT. Full variable domain (rest looked up from reference TRBV9 and TRBJ1-1): DSGVTQTPKHLITATGQRVTLRCSPRSGDLSVYWYQQSLDQGLQFLIQYYNGEERAKGNILERFSAQQFPDLHSELNLSSLELGDSALYFCASSATEGLEAFFGQGTRLTVV.

The chain carries TRBV7-7 and TRBJ2-1; TRBD2 agrees at 8 bases. This CDR3 has 16 residues. After removal of 5 bases from V and 5 bases from J, the junction contained 11 bases not matched to a gene. In germline, CDR1 is SSHAT, CDR2 FNYEAQ (reference sequence). CDR3 amino acids: CASSPHTSGLNNEQFF. The CDR3 nucleotides read TGTGCCAGCAGCCCCCATACTAGCGGTCTAAACAATGAGCAGTTCTTC.

The rearrangement joins TRBV7-4 to TRBJ2-2; 7 bases fit TRBD1. Trimming at V came to 8 bases and at J to 6 bases, leaving 15 bases not matched to a gene. The CDR3 is made up of 16 amino acids. The V gene's germline CDR1 is SGHVT and CDR2 SQSDAQ. CDR3 protein: CASVHPGRGSSGELFF. Written as DNA, the CDR3 is TGTGCCAGCGTTCACCCCGGCAGGGGGAGTTCCGGGGAGCTGTTTTTT.

J is TRBJ2-7 and V is TRBV18; D gene unclear. The CDR3 loop spans 14 amino acids. The germline CDR1 and CDR2 sequences are KGHSH and LQKENI. V shed 8 bases and J shed 2 bases, with 16 bases lying between them. The CDR3 nucleotides are TGTGCCAGCCGAGCAGCTGGGCAGCCCTACGAGCAGTACTTC. It translates to CASRAAGQPYEQYF.

This clonotype was observed a few times. The rearrangement uses TRBV20-1 and TRBJ2-3; the match to TRBD2 covers 8 bases. Per germline, CDR1 DFQATT and CDR2 SNEGSKA (reference sequence). The J segment lost 7 bases and the V segment lost 6 bases, leaving 18 bases of the junction unmatched. The CDR3 has 16 amino acids. The chain's CDR3 is CSAHGVTSAVGNTQYF. The DNA of the CDR3 is TGCAGTGCCCACGGGGTGACTAGCGCGGTGGGAAATACGCAGTATTTT.

This clonotype was seen more than once but under ten times. The chain links TRBV10-3 to TRBJ2-3; D not certain. V was trimmed by 2 bases and J by 1 base, leaving 7 bases between them. The germline gives CDR1 ENHRY, CDR2 SYGVKD. The CDR3 covers 14 residues. The CDR3 sequence is CAISERQGTDTQYF. As DNA, the CDR3 is TGTGCCATCAGTGAGCGGCAGGGCACAGATACGCAGTATTTT.

This chain connects TRBV28 to TRBJ1-1, with a possible D match to TRBD1 (6 bases). Per germline, CDR1 MDHEN and CDR2 SYDVKM. V dropped 6 bases and J dropped 7 bases, with 12 bases sitting between them. The CDR3 is 12 residues long. CDR3 residues: CASSKGVGEAFF. The CDR3, as DNA: TGTGCCAGCAGCAAGGGGGTTGGTGAAGCTTTCTTT.

The V gene is TRBV20-1, the J gene TRBJ2-7; D may be TRBD2 (6 bases). CDR3 length: 14 residues. The V and J ends lost 6 bases and 9 bases respectively, with 24 bases between them. CDR1 and CDR2 from the germline V gene are DFQATT and SNEGSKA (reference sequence). DNA of the CDR3: TGCAGTGCCGGGGGTCGTGGGGCGGATCACGCGCAGTACGTC. Encoded protein: CSAGGRGADHAQYV.